These 23 T cell receptor delta chains originate from one sample sequenced in a study of γδ T cells in repeated Plasmodium falciparum infection. TCRdb re-called clones from the multiplex PCR reads via CATT. The sample contains over 90,000 delta-chain clones, less than 1% of which appear only once. Vgamma9/Vdelta2+ and Vdelta2-negative gammadelta T cells were flow-sorted from PBMC for bulk sequencing. Material for sequencing was gamma-delta T cells from blood. The receptors stem from a pool of human donors (malaria-infected and uninfected, not separated).

This clone was detected a few times. The protein in TCRdb stems from a much larger clone and differs at residue 5 from this DNA's translation, likely a read error; here the protein is translated from the DNA. The genes are TRDV1 and TRDJ1; 12 bases line up with TRDD3. In the absence of a J gene in TCRdb, the DNA was matched to germline to assign it here. V shed 4 bases and J 2 bases; nucleotides not matched to a gene: 23. The CDR3 contains 22 residues. Per germline, CDR1 TSWWSYY and CDR2 QGS. CDR3 in DNA: TGTGCTCTTGGGGGATCCTTCTCTTCCTCGCTACTGGGGGATACTGGGACCGATAAACTCATCTTT. Encoded protein: CALGGSFSSSLLGDTGTDKLIF.

Comments on this clone: For this DNA, TCRdb reports the protein of a much larger clone, which diverges at residue 16, most likely from a read error; the protein presented here is translated directly from the DNA. V usage is TRDV1 and J usage is TRDJ1; 9 bases line up with TRDD3. J gave up 10 bases and V 0 bases, and 21 bases lay outside the gene matches. Looked up from germline, CDR1 is TSWWSYY and CDR2 is QGS. The CDR3 is 19 residues long. CDR3 region: CALGELYPRQLGEPSRLIF. CDR3 coding DNA: TGTGCTCTTGGGGAACTTTACCCACGCCAACTGGGGGAACCATCTAGACTCATCTTT.

This clone has more than one count but fewer than ten. The protein TCRdb gives is from a much larger clone and does not agree with this DNA's translation at residue 9, likely a read error; the protein shown here comes from the DNA. V and J are TRDV1 and TRDJ1, with 13 positions matching TRDD3. The CDR3 spans 20 residues. CDR1 is TSWWSYY, CDR2 QGS, per germline. V dropped 0 bases and J dropped 0; count of bases not matched to a gene: 10. Written as DNA, the CDR3 is TGTGCTCTTGGGGAACTAGGTCTCTGTACTGGGGGATACGACACCGATAAACTCATCTTT. This translates into CALGELGLCTGGYDTDKLIF.

This clone was seen only a few times. TCRdb's protein, taken from a much larger clone, differs from this DNA's translation at residue 5, likely owing to a read error; the protein displayed comes from the DNA. J is TRDJ1 and V is TRDV2, with 13 bases matching TRDD3. TCRdb lists no J gene, so it was determined here by aligning the DNA to germline. This CDR3 is built from 19 residues. The J segment lost 0 bases and the V segment lost 3 bases, leaving 12 bases of the junction unmatched. Germline assignment: CDR1 GEAIGNYY and CDR2 EKD. The CDR3 DNA sequence: TGTGCCTGTGACCTTGTACTGGGGGATACGCCTTTGTACACCGATAAACTCATCTTT. This gives the protein CACDLVLGDTPLYTDKLIF.

On this clone: A far larger clone is off by one base, so a read error is likely. The sample has other DNA sequences that encode this CDR3 too. The V gene is TRDV2, the J gene TRDJ1; D call uncertain. TCRdb gives no J gene; it was assigned here by matching the DNA to germline. The CDR3 spans 15 residues. CDR1 and CDR2 (germline): GEAIGNYY, EKD. V lost 3 bases and J 4 bases, leaving 17 bases between the germline ends. CDR3 sequence: CACDAGDPKDDKLIF. DNA of the CDR3: TGTGCCTGTGACGCTGGAGACCCCAAGGACGATAAACTCATCTTT.

This clone turned up a few times. The amino acid sequence in TCRdb belongs to a much larger clone and departs from this DNA's translation at residue 14, likely a sequencing read error; the sequence shown is translated from the DNA. J is TRDJ1 and V is TRDV1; perhaps TRDD3 as D (5 bases). TCRdb lists no J gene, so it was determined here by aligning the DNA to germline. Germline lookup yields CDR1 TSWWSYY and CDR2 QGS. CDR3 length: 18 residues. The CDR3 coding sequence is TGTGCTCTTGGGGAACTAATCGCCACGGGGAAGAAGACCGGTAAACTCATCTTT. This codes for CALGELIATGKKTGKLIF.

This clone occurred a few times. Since a far larger clone is one base different, this is likely a read error. The identical CDR3 is also encoded by other nucleotide sequences in the sample. The rearrangement joins TRDV2 to TRDJ1; no reliable D call. The germline gives CDR1 GEAIGNYY, CDR2 EKD. The CDR3 is 20 residues long. As DNA, the CDR3 is TGCGCCTGTGACACCGTAACAGTTATTGACCGAGGCGGTCACCCCGATAAACTCATCTTT. Encoded protein: CACDTVTVIDRGGHPDKLIF.

Notes on this clone: For this DNA, TCRdb reports the protein of a much larger clone, which diverges at residue 4, most likely from a read error; the protein presented here is translated directly from the DNA. This chain joins TRDV2 and TRDJ1, with TRDD3 as a possible D gene (5 bases). The J gene was not available in TCRdb and was assigned here by matching the DNA to germline segments. Germline assignment: CDR1 GEAIGNYY and CDR2 EKD. Trimming pared 5 bases from V and 1 base from J, leaving 19 bases between. The CDR3 extends over 16 amino acids. The chain's CDR3 is CACGNLGGLSTDKLIF. Here the CDR3 DNA reads TGTGCCTGTGGCAATCTAGGGGGCCTTTCCACCGATAAACTCATCTTT.

Remarks on this clone: The protein in TCRdb stems from a much larger clone and differs at residue 16 from this DNA's translation, likely a read error; here the protein is translated from the DNA. This rearrangement joins TRDV1 to TRDJ1; 9 positions match TRDD3. As TCRdb names no J gene, one was assigned here on the basis of a DNA match to germline. The ends lost 0 bases at V and 1 base at J; junction bases unmatched: 39. Germline V gene sequence: CDR1 TSWWSYY, CDR2 QGS. There are 28 residues in the CDR3. The DNA of the CDR3 is TGTGCTCTTGGGGAACTAGGGGGTCGGGTCTTCTTTCGGGCTTCCTGCGAGCTGGGGGATTTTCGCACCGATAAACTCATCTTT. This encodes CALGELGGRVFFRASCELGDFRTDKLIF.

This clone has just a few counts. TCRdb's protein, taken from a much larger clone, differs from this DNA's translation at residue 3, likely owing to a read error; the protein displayed comes from the DNA. The chain recombines TRDV1 with TRDJ1, with 12 bases that match TRDD3. TCRdb lists no J gene, so it was determined here by aligning the DNA to germline. The germline CDR1 and CDR2 sequences are TSWWSYY and QGS. There are 18 residues in the CDR3. The CDR3 coding sequence is TGTGCTCCTGGGGAAACTAGGACTGGGGGATACCTATCGACAAAACTCATCTTT. Its protein product is CAPGETRTGGYLSTKLIF.

This clone was recorded many times. A read error is likely here: a far larger clone is one base away. The sample holds other DNA sequences that translate to the same CDR3. The chain combines TRDV1 with TRDJ1; possibly TRDD3 for D (6 bases). The germline gives CDR1 TSWWSYY, CDR2 QGS. The CDR3 extends over 19 amino acids. V gave up 3 bases and J gave up 0 bases, with 23 bases separating them. CDR3 coding DNA: TGTGCTCTTGGGGACCTCTACCACTACCGTGGGGGGTACACCGATAAACTCATCTTT. Translated: CALGDLYHYRGGYTDKLIF.

Details on this clone: TCRdb shows a much larger clone's protein in place of this DNA's translation, and the two differ at residue 15, likely through a read error; the protein shown is translated from the DNA. The chain carries TRDV2 and TRDJ1, with TRDD3 matching 7 bases. Matching the DNA to germline supplied the J gene, which TCRdb does not give. CDR1 is GEAIGNYY, CDR2 EKD, per germline. The CDR3 sequence is 18 residues long. The CDR3 DNA reads TGTGCCTGTGAGCCCCTCTCTACTGGGGTCGGGTACACCGATGAACTCATCTTT. Encoded protein: CACEPLSTGVGYTDELIF.

Regarding this clone: A read error is the likely source, as a far larger clone sits one nucleotide away. Within the sample, other DNA sequences also encode this same CDR3. This chain joins TRDV1 and TRDJ1; possibly TRDD3 for D (6 bases). The J gene comes from matching the DNA to germline here; TCRdb lacks it. The V and J ends lost 0 bases and 1 base respectively, with 30 bases between them. This CDR3 has 22 residues. CDR1 and CDR2 (germline): TSWWSYY, QGS. CDR3 in DNA: TGTGCTCTTGGGGAACTGTACCGACTTGGGATAAGGAGAGTTGACGGCACCGATAAACTCATCTTT. As protein: CALGELYRLGIRRVDGTDKLIF.

This clone has a count of ten or more. The protein in TCRdb stems from a much larger clone and differs at residue 17 from this DNA's translation, likely a read error; here the protein is translated from the DNA. The V and J genes are TRDV2 and TRDJ1; 10 nucleotides align to TRDD3. CDR3 length: 20 residues. Germline V gives CDR1 GEAIGNYY, CDR2 EKD. The CDR3 coding sequence is TGTGCCTGTGACACCAATTTTCCGGGGGATACGACTCCGTACACCGATAGACTCATCTTT. Residues: CACDTNFPGDTTPYTDRLIF.

In this sample, this clone turned up a few times. The protein TCRdb lists belongs to a much larger clone and differs from this DNA's translation at residue 11, which points to a read error; the protein shown is made from the DNA. V gene TRDV1 combines with J gene TRDJ1, with D perhaps given as TRDD2 or TRDD3 (5 bases each). The germline gives CDR1 TSWWSYY, CDR2 QGS. CDR3 length: 18 amino acids. Trimming left V 3 bases short and J 3 bases short, with 23 bases between. CDR3: CALGDHLRITDTADKLIF. CDR3 bases: TGTGCTCTTGGGGACCACCTACGTATTACTGATACTGCCGATAAACTCATCTTT.

Worth noting for this clone: A far larger clone lies a single base away; this is likely a read error. Other DNA sequences within the sample encode an identical CDR3. This chain connects TRDV1 to TRDJ1; D call uncertain. This CDR3 comprises 17 residues. CDR1 is TSWWSYY and CDR2 is QGS in the germline V gene. Trimming pared 0 bases from V and 5 bases from J, leaving 19 bases between. The CDR3 reads CALGELPSYIFTDKLIF. The CDR3 nucleotides are TGTGCTCTTGGGGAACTTCCATCATATATCTTCACTGATAAACTCATCTTT.

The table lists this clone with a few counts. This likely traces to a read error, being one base from a far larger clone. The sample has other DNA sequences that encode this CDR3 too. No J gene was assigned, while the V gene was called as TRDV2; TRDD3 is the table's D call and was not checked against the DNA. The CDR3 totals 24 residues. The V gene's germline CDR1 is GEAIGNYY and CDR2 EKD. CDR3 residues: CACDTLLTPTGGDRFGLYTDKLIF. Written as DNA, the CDR3 is TGTGCCTGTGACACCTTGCTAACACCAACTGGAGGTGACAGGTTCGGCTTGTACACCGATAAACTCATCTTC.

On this clone itself: A far larger clone differs by one base, so this is likely a read error. The sample has other DNA sequences that encode this CDR3 too. The chain carries TRDV2 and TRDJ1, with no clear D. As TCRdb names no J gene, one was assigned here on the basis of a DNA match to germline. The germline gives CDR1 GEAIGNYY, CDR2 EKD. V was cut by 0 bases and J by 2 bases, with 9 bases left in between. The CDR3 is 14 amino acids. The CDR3 spells CACDTVSITDKLIF. The CDR3, as DNA: TGTGCCTGTGACACCGTCTCTATAACCGATAAACTCATCTTT.

To note about this clone: For this DNA, TCRdb reports the protein of a much larger clone, which diverges at residue 2, most likely from a read error; the protein presented here is translated directly from the DNA. The rearrangement joins TRDV1 to TRDJ1, with a tentative D call TRDD3 (5 bases). This CDR3 is 18 amino acids long. CDR1 and CDR2 (germline): TSWWSYY, QGS. The CDR3 DNA is TGTTCTCTTGGGGAACCCCCCACCGGTGGAACTTACACCGATAAACTCATCTTT. This gives the protein CSLGEPPTGGTYTDKLIF.

Comment on this clone: TCRdb records a much larger clone's protein for this DNA, with a difference at residue 5 that likely arises from a read error; the protein given is the translation of the DNA. CDR3 region: CALGGPSYGVLLTDKLIF. Here the CDR3 DNA reads TGTGCTCTTGGGGGACCCTCCTACGGGGTTCTACTCACCGATAAACTCATCTTT. V and J are TRDV1 and TRDJ1; TRDD2 is a possible D gene (6 bases). CDR3 length equals 18 residues. V was shortened by 4 bases and J by 1 base, with 22 bases between the two germline ends. Germline V gives CDR1 TSWWSYY, CDR2 QGS.

In its sample, this clone was seen a few times. TCRdb pairs this DNA with a much larger clone's protein that differs at residue 7, likely a read error; the protein shown was translated from the DNA. V usage is TRDV2 and J usage is TRDJ1, with 7 bases fitting TRDD3. The J gene, absent from TCRdb, was called here by matching the DNA to germline. This CDR3 contains 16 residues. V shed 3 bases and J 3 bases; nucleotides not matched to a gene: 12. Germline V gene data show CDR1 as GEAIGNYY and CDR2 as EKD. CDR3 coding DNA: TGTGCCTGTGACGAATCCGCTGGGGGCTCACCCGATAAACTCATCTTT. Its translation is CACDESAGGSPDKLIF.

As regards this clone: TCRdb's protein, taken from a much larger clone, differs from this DNA's translation at residue 12, likely owing to a read error; the protein displayed comes from the DNA. The chain employs TRDV2 and TRDJ1; D not resolved. The J gene was not available in TCRdb and was assigned here by matching the DNA to germline segments. The CDR3 is made up of 16 amino acids. Germline lookup yields CDR1 GEAIGNYY and CDR2 EKD. The CDR3 DNA is TGTGCCTGTGACGCTCTATATACCTTGTACACCAATAAACTCATCTTT. This encodes CACDALYTLYTNKLIF.

This clone was counted between two and nine times. TCRdb has a much larger clone's protein, which differs at residue 9 from the translation of this DNA, likely because of a read error; what is shown is the protein translated from the DNA. This chain uses TRDV2 with TRDJ1; maybe TRDD2 (5 bases). TCRdb supplies no J gene; here it was assigned by aligning the nucleotide sequence to germline. The V end lost 3 bases, the J end lost 6 bases, and 28 bases lay between the germline ends. The germline gives CDR1 GEAIGNYY, CDR2 EKD. CDR3 length: 18 residues. The CDR3 region is CACDPSHSQPGGDNKLIF. CDR3 coding DNA: TGTGCCTGTGACCCTTCTCATTCCCAACCGGGTGGCGATAATAAACTCATCTTT.